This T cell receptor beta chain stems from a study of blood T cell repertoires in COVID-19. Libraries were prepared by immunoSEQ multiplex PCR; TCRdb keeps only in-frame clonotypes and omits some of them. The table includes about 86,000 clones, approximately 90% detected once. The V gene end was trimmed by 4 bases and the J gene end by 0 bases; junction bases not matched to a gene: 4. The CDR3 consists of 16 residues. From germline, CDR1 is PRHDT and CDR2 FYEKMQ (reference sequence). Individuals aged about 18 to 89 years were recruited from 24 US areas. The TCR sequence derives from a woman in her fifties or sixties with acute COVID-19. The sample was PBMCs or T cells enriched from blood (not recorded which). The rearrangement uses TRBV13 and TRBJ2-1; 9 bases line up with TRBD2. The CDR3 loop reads CASSSSGGSSYNEQFF. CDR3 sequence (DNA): TGTGCCAGCAGCTCGAGCGGGGGGAGCTCCTACAATGAGCAGTTCTTC.